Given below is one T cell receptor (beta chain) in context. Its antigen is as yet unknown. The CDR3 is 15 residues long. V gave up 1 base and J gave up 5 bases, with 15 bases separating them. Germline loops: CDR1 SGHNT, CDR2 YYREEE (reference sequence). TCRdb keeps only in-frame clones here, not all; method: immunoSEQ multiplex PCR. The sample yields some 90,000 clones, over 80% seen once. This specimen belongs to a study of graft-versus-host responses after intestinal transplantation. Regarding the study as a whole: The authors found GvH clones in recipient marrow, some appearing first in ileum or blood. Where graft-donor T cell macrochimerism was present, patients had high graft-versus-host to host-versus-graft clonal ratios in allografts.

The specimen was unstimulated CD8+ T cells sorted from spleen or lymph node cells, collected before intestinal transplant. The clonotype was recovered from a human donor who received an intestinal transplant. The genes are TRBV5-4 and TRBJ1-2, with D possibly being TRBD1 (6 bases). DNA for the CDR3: TGTGCCAGCAGCTTGTTGGGACAAGGGCTATATGGCTACACCTTC. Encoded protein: CASSLLGQGLYGYTF.